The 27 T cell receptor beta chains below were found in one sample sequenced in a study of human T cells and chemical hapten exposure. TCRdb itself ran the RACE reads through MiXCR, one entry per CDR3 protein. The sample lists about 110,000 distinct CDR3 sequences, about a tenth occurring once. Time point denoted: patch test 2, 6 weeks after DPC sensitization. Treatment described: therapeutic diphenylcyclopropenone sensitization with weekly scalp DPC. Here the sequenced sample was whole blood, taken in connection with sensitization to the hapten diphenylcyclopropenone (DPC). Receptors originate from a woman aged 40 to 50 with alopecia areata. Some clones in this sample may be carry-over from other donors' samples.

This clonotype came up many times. The chain's CDR3 is CASSHTGELFF. CDR3 in DNA: TGCGCCAGCAGTCACACCGGGGAGCTGTTTTTT. The chain combines TRBV5-1 with TRBJ2-2; D ambiguous. Trimming took 5 bases from V and 3 from J, leaving 2 bases between them. The CDR3 is made up of 11 amino acids. Looked up from germline, CDR1 is SGHRS and CDR2 is YFSETQ.

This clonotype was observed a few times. CDR3 nucleotide sequence: TGCGCCAGCAGTCACTGGGGGACTAGCGGGGGAAGCTCCTACAATGAGCAGTTCTTC. Its translation is CASSHWGTSGGSSYNEQFF. This chain uses TRBV23-1 with TRBJ2-1, with 14 bases fitting TRBD2. TRBV23-1 is assigned to the ORF class and has an uncertain function. The CDR3 spans 19 residues. Trimming removed 3 bases from V and 0 bases from J; junction bases left unmatched: 7.

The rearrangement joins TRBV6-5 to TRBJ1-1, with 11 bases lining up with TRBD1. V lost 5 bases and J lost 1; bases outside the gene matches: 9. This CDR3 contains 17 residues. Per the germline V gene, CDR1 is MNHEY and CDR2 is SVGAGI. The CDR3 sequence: CASSGQGARVPNTEAFF. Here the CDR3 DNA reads TGTGCCAGCAGTGGACAGGGGGCGCGGGTCCCGAACACTGAAGCTTTCTTT.

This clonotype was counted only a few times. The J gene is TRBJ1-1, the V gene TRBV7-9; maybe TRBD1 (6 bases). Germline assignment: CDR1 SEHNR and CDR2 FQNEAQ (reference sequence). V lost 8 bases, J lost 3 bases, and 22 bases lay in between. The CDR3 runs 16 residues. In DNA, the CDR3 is TGTGCCAGCTTTCGGGAACAGGGAATTTTGGACACTGAAGCTTTCTTT. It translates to CASFREQGILDTEAFF.

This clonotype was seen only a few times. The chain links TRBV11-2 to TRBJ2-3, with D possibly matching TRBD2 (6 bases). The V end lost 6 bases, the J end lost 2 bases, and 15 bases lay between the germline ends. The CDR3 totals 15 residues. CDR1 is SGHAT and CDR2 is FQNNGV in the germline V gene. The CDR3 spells CASRRPGRNTDTQYF. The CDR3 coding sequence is TGTGCCAGCAGAAGACCGGGGAGGAACACAGATACGCAGTATTTT.

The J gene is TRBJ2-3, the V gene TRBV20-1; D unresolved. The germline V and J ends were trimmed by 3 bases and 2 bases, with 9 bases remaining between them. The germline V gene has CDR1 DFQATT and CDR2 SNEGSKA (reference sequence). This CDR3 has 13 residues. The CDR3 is CSASGQDTDTQYF. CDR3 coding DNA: TGCAGTGCTAGTGGGCAGGACACAGATACGCAGTATTTT.

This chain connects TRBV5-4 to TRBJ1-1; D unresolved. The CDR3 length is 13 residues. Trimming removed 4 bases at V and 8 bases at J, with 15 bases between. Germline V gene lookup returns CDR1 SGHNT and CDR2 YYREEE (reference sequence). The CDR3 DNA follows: TGTGCCAGCAGCCTCCCGGGAGTGGGAGAAGCTTTCTTT. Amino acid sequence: CASSLPGVGEAFF.

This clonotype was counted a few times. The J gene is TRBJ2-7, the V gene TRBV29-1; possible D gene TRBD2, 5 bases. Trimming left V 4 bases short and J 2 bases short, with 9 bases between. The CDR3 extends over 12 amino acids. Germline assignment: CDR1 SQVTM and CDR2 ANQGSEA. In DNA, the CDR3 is TGCAGCGTTGCTGACGGGACCTACGAGCAGTACTTC. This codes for CSVADGTYEQYF.

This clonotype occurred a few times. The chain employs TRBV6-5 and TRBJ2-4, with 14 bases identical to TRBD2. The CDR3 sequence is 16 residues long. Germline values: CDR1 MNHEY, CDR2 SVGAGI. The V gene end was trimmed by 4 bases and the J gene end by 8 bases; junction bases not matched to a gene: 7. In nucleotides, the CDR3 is TGTGCCAGCAGTTCCCCGACTAGCGGGGGGGTGGACATTCAGTACTTC. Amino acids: CASSSPTSGGVDIQYF.

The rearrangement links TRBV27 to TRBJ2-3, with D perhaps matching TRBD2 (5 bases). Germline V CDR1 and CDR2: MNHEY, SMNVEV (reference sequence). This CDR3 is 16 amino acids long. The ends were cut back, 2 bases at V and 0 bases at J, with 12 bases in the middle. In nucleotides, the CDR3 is TGTGCCAGCAGTTTAAGAGGGTACCCTAGCACAGATACGCAGTATTTT. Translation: CASSLRGYPSTDTQYF.

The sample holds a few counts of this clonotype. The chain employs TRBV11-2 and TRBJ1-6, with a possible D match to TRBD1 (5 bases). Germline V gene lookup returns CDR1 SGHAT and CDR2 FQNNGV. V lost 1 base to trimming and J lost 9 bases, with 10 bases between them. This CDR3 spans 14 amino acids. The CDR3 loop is CASSLGQITSPLHF. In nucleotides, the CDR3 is TGTGCCAGCAGCTTAGGACAGATAACTTCACCCCTCCACTTT.

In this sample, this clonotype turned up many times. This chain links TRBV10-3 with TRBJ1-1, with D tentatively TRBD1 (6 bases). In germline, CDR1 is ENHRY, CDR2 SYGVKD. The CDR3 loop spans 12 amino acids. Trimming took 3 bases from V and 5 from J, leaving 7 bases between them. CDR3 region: CAISDRGTEAFF. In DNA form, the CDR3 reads TGTGCCATCAGTGACAGGGGAACTGAAGCTTTCTTT.

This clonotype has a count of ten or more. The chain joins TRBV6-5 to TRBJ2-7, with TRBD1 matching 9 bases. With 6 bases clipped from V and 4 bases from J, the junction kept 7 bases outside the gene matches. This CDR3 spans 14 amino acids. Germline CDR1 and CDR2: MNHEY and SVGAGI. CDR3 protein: CASSPGTGIYEQYF. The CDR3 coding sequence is TGTGCCAGCAGCCCCGGGACAGGGATTTACGAGCAGTACTTC.

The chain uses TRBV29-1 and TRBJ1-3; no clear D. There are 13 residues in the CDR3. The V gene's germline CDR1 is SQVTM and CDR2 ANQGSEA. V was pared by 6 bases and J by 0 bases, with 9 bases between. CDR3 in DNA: TGCAGCGTGGAGACTGGCTCTGGAAACACCATATATTTT. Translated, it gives CSVETGSGNTIYF.

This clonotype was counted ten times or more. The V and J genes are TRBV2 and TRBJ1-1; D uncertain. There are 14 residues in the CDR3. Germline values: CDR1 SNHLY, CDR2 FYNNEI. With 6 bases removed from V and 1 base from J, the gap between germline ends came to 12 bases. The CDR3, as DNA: TGTGCCAGCAGCCGACTGCTTGGGAACACTGAAGCTTTCTTT. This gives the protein CASSRLLGNTEAFF. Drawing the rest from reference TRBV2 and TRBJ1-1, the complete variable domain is EPEVTQTPSHQVTQMGQEVILRCVPISNHLYFYWYRQILGQKVEFLVSFYNNEISEKSEIFDDQFSVERPDGSNFTLKIRSTKLEDSAMYFCASSRLLGNTEAFFGQGTRLTVV.

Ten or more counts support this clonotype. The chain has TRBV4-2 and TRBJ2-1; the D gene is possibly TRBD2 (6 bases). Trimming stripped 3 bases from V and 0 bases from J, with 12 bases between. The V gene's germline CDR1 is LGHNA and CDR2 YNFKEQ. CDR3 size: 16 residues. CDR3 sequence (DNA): TGTGCCAGCAGCCAGGGACTGACCCCCTCCTACAATGAGCAGTTCTTC. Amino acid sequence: CASSQGLTPSYNEQFF.

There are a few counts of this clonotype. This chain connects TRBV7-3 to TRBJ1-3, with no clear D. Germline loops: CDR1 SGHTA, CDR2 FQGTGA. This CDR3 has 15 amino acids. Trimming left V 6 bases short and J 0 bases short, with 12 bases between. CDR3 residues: CASSPDGFSGNTIYF. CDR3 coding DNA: TGTGCCAGCAGTCCCGACGGGTTCTCTGGAAACACCATATATTTT. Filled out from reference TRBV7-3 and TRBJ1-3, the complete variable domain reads GAGVSQTPSNKVTEKGKYVELRCDPISGHTALYWYRQSLGQGPEFLIYFQGTGAADDSGLPNDRFFAVRPEGSVSTLKIQRTERGDSAVYLCASSPDGFSGNTIYFGEGSWLTVV.

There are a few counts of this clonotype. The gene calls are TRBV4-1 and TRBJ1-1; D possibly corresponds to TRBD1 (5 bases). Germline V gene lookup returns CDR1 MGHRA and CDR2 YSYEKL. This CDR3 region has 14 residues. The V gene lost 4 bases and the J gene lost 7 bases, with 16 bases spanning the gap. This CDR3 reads CASSPGAMSDEAFF. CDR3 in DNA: TGCGCCAGCAGCCCCGGGGCTATGTCAGATGAAGCTTTCTTT.

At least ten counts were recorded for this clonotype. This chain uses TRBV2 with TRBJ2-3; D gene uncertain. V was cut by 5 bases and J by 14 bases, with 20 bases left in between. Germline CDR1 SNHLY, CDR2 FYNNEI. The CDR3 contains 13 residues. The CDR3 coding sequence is TGTGCCAGCAGTCCTCGAGGCGGTTATACGACGTATTTT. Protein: CASSPRGGYTTYF.

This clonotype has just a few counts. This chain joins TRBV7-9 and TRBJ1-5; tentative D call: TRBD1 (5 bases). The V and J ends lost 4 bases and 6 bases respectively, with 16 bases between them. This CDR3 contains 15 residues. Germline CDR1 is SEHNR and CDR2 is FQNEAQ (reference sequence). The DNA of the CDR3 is TGTGCCAGCAGCTCCAGTGAGGGGTTGGTTCAGCCCCAGCATTTT. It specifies CASSSSEGLVQPQHF.

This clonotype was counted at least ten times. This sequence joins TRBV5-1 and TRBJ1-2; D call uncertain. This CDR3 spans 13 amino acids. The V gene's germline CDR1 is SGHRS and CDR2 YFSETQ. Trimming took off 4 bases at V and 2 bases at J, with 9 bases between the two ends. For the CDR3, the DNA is TGCGCCAGCAGCCAGGACGGGAACTATGGCTACACCTTC. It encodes CASSQDGNYGYTF.

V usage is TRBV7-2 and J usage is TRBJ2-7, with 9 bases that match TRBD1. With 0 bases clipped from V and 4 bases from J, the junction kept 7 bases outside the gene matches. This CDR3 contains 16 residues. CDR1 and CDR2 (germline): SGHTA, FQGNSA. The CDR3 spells CASSLAPGQGPYEQYF. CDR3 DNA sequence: TGTGCCAGCAGCTTAGCCCCGGGACAGGGTCCGTACGAGCAGTACTTC.

This chain's CDR3 is CASSLEPGEISPLHF. The CDR3 DNA follows: TGCGCCAGCAGCTTGGAGCCAGGAGAGATTTCACCCCTCCACTTT. The rearrangement uses TRBV5-1 and TRBJ1-6; D is uncertain. Per germline, CDR1 SGHRS and CDR2 YFSETQ. Trimming removed 0 bases from V and 9 bases from J, with 13 bases in between. The CDR3 spans 15 residues.

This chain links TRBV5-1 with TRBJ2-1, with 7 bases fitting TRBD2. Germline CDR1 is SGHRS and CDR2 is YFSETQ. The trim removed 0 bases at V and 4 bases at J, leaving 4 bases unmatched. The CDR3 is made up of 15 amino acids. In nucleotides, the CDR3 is TGCGCCAGCAGCTTGGATCAGGGACTATACAATGAGCAGTTCTTC. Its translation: CASSLDQGLYNEQFF.

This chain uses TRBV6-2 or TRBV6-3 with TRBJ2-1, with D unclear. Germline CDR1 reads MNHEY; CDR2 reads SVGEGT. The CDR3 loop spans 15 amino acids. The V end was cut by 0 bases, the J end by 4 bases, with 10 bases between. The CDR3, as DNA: TGTGCCAGCAGTTACTCGATGCTAGATTACAATGAGCAGTTCTTC. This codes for CASSYSMLDYNEQFF.

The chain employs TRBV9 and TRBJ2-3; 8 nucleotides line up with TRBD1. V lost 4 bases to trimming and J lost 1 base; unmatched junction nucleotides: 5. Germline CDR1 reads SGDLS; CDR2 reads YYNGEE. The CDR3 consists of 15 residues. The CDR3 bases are TGTGCCAGCAGCACCCGGACAGGGCGCACAGATACGCAGTATTTT. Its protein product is CASSTRTGRTDTQYF. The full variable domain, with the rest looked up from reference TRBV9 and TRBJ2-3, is DSGVTQTPKHLITATGQRVTLRCSPRSGDLSVYWYQQSLDQGLQFLIQYYNGEERAKGNILERFSAQQFPDLHSELNLSSLELGDSALYFCASSTRTGRTDTQYFGPGTRLTVL.

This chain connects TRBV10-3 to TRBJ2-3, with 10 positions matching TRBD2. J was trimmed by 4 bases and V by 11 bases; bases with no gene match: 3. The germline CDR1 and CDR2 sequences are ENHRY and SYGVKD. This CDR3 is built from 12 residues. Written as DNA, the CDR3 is TGTGCCGCCAGCGGGGGGGCAGATACGCAGTATTTT. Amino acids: CAASGGADTQYF.